The 20 T cell receptor beta chains reported below all come from one sample, sequenced in a study of blood T cell repertoires in COVID-19. Only in-frame clones appear in the TCRdb table, and some are missing; sequencing was by immunoSEQ multiplex PCR. The sample lists 410,000 or so clones; roughly 85% were seen once. The specimen sequenced was peripheral blood. The receptors shown here come from a woman aged 25 to 45 with active or convalescent COVID-19.

The chain links TRBV14 to TRBJ2-3, with D unresolved. V lost 5 bases and J lost 2, with 8 bases in between. The CDR3 extends over 13 amino acids. Germline CDR1 and CDR2: SGHDN and FVKESK. The CDR3 coding sequence is TGTGCCAGCAGCGCGGAGAACACAGATACGCAGTATTTT. Its protein is CASSAENTDTQYF. Drawing the rest from reference TRBV14 and TRBJ2-3, the complete variable domain is EAGVTQFPSHSVIEKGQTVTLRCDPISGHDNLYWYRRVMGKEIKFLLHFVKESKQDESGMPNNRFLAERTGGTYSTLKVQPAELEDSGVYFCASSAENTDTQYFGPGTRLTVL.

The chain couples TRBV6-1 to TRBJ1-5, with a possible D match to TRBD1 (6 bases). V dropped 1 base and J dropped 5 bases, with 24 bases sitting between them. CDR3 size: 19 residues. Germline lookup yields CDR1 MNHNS and CDR2 SASEGT. The CDR3 loop is CASSEGVTGRGLSDQPQHF. CDR3 in DNA: TGTGCCAGCAGTGAAGGGGTGACGGGGCGGGGGCTATCCGATCAGCCCCAGCATTTT.

The chain recombines TRBV3-1 (or the pseudogene TRBV3-2) with TRBJ2-1, with TRBD1 identical over 9 bases. The CDR3 consists of 16 residues. Losses at the gene ends were 5 bases for V and 9 bases for J; bases not matched to a gene: 14. Germline values: CDR1 LGHDT, CDR2 YNNKEL (reference sequence). CDR3 nucleotides: TGTGCCAGCAGCAACTGGGGGACAGGGAATAAGGCTGAGCAGTTCTTC. As protein: CASSNWGTGNKAEQFF.

The chain links TRBV4-1 to TRBJ2-3; TRBD2 matches at 8 bases. The CDR3 extends over 17 amino acids. V lost 0 bases to trimming and J lost 2 bases; unmatched junction nucleotides: 7. Per germline, CDR1 MGHRA and CDR2 YSYEKL. Written as DNA, the CDR3 is TGCGCCAGCAGCCAAGATGGACTAGCATCTTACACAGATACGCAGTATTTT. Protein sequence: CASSQDGLASYTDTQYF.

V is TRBV5-1 and J is TRBJ2-1; tentative D call: TRBD1 (6 bases). The CDR3 has 14 amino acids. Trimming removed 3 bases from V and 12 bases from J, with 19 bases in between. The germline gives CDR1 SGHRS, CDR2 YFSETQ. The chain's CDR3 is CASSSLPDSQGQFF. CDR3 DNA: TGCGCCAGCAGCTCTCTTCCGGACAGTCAGGGGCAGTTCTTC.

The chain recombines TRBV5-1 with TRBJ2-1; D ambiguous. The CDR3 sequence is 12 residues long. Germline CDR1 and CDR2: SGHRS and YFSETQ. V dropped 6 bases and J dropped 4 bases, with 8 bases sitting between them. The CDR3 loop is CASNSGYNEQFF. The CDR3 bases are TGCGCCAGCAACTCCGGTTACAATGAGCAGTTCTTC.

V gene TRBV23-1 combines with J gene TRBJ2-2; 8 nucleotides line up with TRBD2. TRBV23-1 is given ORF status, its function remaining uncertain. V lost 3 bases, J lost 5 bases, and 14 bases stayed unmatched. There are 18 residues in the CDR3. CDR3 DNA sequence: TGCGCCAGCAGTCATCCCCTGCCCTCGGGCGGGAGGACCGGGGAGCTGTTTTTT. This codes for CASSHPLPSGGRTGELFF.

The rearrangement joins TRBV30 to TRBJ2-7, with 9 positions matching TRBD1. The germline gives CDR1 GTSNPN, CDR2 SVGIG (reference sequence). With V trimmed by 5 bases and J by 6 bases, 14 bases remained unmatched. There are 15 residues in the CDR3. Here the CDR3 DNA reads TGTGCCTGGGGGTTCTTAGCCGGGACAGGGAGCGAGCAGTACTTC. This encodes CAWGFLAGTGSEQYF.

This clone has more than one count but fewer than ten. This chain connects TRBV27 to TRBJ1-2; 9 nucleotides match TRBD1. There are 15 residues in the CDR3. J gave up 0 bases and V 4 bases, and 3 bases lay outside the gene matches. Germline V gene data show CDR1 as MNHEY and CDR2 as SMNVEV (reference sequence). This CDR3 is CASSSDRGANYGYTF. The CDR3 bases are TGTGCCAGCAGTTCGGACAGGGGAGCTAACTATGGCTACACCTTC.

J is TRBJ2-5 and V is TRBV9; 10 nucleotides match TRBD2. The CDR3 loop spans 15 amino acids. Germline V gives CDR1 SGDLS, CDR2 YYNGEE. Unmatched junction bases numbered 3, after V lost 3 bases and J lost 1 base. In DNA form, the CDR3 reads TGTGCCAGCAGCGCCCTAGCGGGGGCCCAAGAGACCCAGTACTTC. Amino acid sequence: CASSALAGAQETQYF. The complete variable domain, with remaining parts taken from reference TRBV9 and TRBJ2-5, reads DSGVTQTPKHLITATGQRVTLRCSPRSGDLSVYWYQQSLDQGLQFLIQYYNGEERAKGNILERFSAQQFPDLHSELNLSSLELGDSALYFCASSALAGAQETQYFGPGTRLLVL.

The CDR3 sequence is CASRPGLTYEQYF. CDR3 nucleotide sequence: TGTGCCAGCAGACCGGGACTGACCTACGAGCAGTACTTC. This chain uses TRBV5-6 with TRBJ2-7; a weak D match, TRBD2 (6 bases). The CDR3 is 13 amino acids. The V and J ends lost 5 bases and 2 bases respectively, with 11 bases between them. Germline assignment: CDR1 SGHDT and CDR2 YYEEEE.

Regarding this clone: In the same sample, other DNA sequences code for this CDR3. This chain links TRBV7-9 with TRBJ1-1; D may be TRBD1 (5 bases). The CDR3 consists of 12 residues. Germline-derived CDR1 and CDR2 are SEHNR and FQNEAQ (reference sequence). Trimming removed 4 bases at V and 5 bases at J, with 8 bases between. This CDR3 is CASSSQGTEAFF. Written as DNA, the CDR3 is TGTGCCAGCAGCTCCCAGGGTACTGAAGCTTTCTTT.

The chain couples TRBV4-1 to TRBJ1-4; 7 bases agree with TRBD1. Unmatched junction bases numbered 5, after V lost 4 bases and J lost 6 bases. Germline V CDR1 and CDR2: MGHRA, YSYEKL. The CDR3 is 14 residues long. This CDR3 reads CASSLGGEYEKLFF. For the CDR3, the DNA is TGCGCCAGCAGCCTAGGGGGCGAGTATGAAAAACTGTTTTTT.

The chain links TRBV6-5 to TRBJ2-2; 9 bases line up with TRBD2. The CDR3 contains 16 residues. V lost 4 bases and J lost 5; bases outside the gene matches: 8. Germline CDR1 and CDR2: MNHEY and SVGAGI. The CDR3 region has the DNA TGTGCCAGCAGTTCCCTAGGGAGCGGGGGGACCGGGGAGCTGTTTTTT. Amino acids: CASSSLGSGGTGELFF.

The chain joins TRBV11-2 to TRBJ1-2; a weak D match, TRBD1 (5 bases). In germline, CDR1 is SGHAT, CDR2 FQNNGV. Trimming took off 5 bases at V and 7 bases at J, with 14 bases between the two ends. This CDR3 spans 13 amino acids. CDR3 sequence: CASSPDTAPGYTF. The DNA of the CDR3 is TGTGCCAGCAGCCCGGACACCGCTCCTGGCTACACCTTC.

This clone was recorded a few times. The genes are TRBV9 and TRBJ1-4, with D unresolved. This CDR3 spans 14 amino acids. The V gene's germline CDR1 is SGDLS and CDR2 YYNGEE. Trimming removed 0 bases from V and 7 bases from J, with 10 bases in between. CDR3 loop: CASSVGGFGEKLFF. CDR3 nucleotides: TGTGCCAGCAGCGTAGGAGGGTTTGGTGAAAAACTGTTTTTT.

This chain links TRBV5-5 with TRBJ2-2; maybe TRBD2 (6 bases). The CDR3 is 15 residues long. In germline, CDR1 is SGHKS, CDR2 YYEKEE (reference sequence). Trimming removed 4 bases from V and 5 bases from J, with 15 bases in between. CDR3 in DNA: TGTGCCAGCAGCAGCACCGGGACTTCGACCGGGGAGCTGTTTTTT. Encoded protein: CASSSTGTSTGELFF.

The chain employs TRBV7-9 and TRBJ1-1, with D possibly being TRBD1 (5 bases). V shed 3 bases and J shed 0 bases, with 14 bases lying between them. The CDR3 runs 16 residues. CDR1 and CDR2 from the germline V gene are SEHNR and FQNEAQ (reference sequence). Here the CDR3 DNA reads TGTGCCAGCAGCTTTAGGCGGGGGGGATTGAACACTGAAGCTTTCTTT. Its protein is CASSFRRGGLNTEAFF.

This clone was seen more than once but under ten times. The CDR3 DNA follows: TGTGCCAGCAGCTGGGACAGGGAGGATGAAAAACTGTTTTTT. Protein sequence: CASSWDREDEKLFF. The rearrangement joins TRBV7-8 to TRBJ1-4; TRBD1 agrees at 9 bases. J was trimmed by 6 bases and V by 4 bases; bases with no gene match: 3. The germline CDR1 and CDR2 sequences are SGHVS and FQNEAQ. The CDR3 has 14 amino acids. The whole variable domain, filled in from reference TRBV7-8 and TRBJ1-4, reads GAGVSQSPRYKVAKRGQDVALRCDPISGHVSLFWYQQALGQGPEFLTYFQNEAQLDKSGLPSDRFFAERPEGSVSTLKIQRTQQEDSAVYLCASSWDREDEKLFFGSGTQLSVL.

This clone was detected only once. V gene TRBV28 combines with J gene TRBJ1-1, with D uncertain. V dropped 5 bases and J dropped 1 base, with 8 bases sitting between them. CDR3 length equals 13 residues. CDR1 MDHEN and CDR2 SYDVKM come from the germline V gene. CDR3 sequence (DNA): TGTGCCAGCAGTGTCCCGGGGAACACTGAAGCTTTCTTT. This encodes CASSVPGNTEAFF.